The 27 T cell receptor beta chains below all came from one sample that was sequenced in a study of blood T cell repertoires in COVID-19. Sequencing was performed with immunoSEQ multiplex PCR; in TCRdb, only in-frame clones are kept and a portion is missing. Among roughly 250,000 clones listed, more than 85% were seen once. The sequencing input was peripheral blood. The receptors come from a man aged 30-40 years with acute or convalescent COVID-19.

The gene calls are TRBV2 and TRBJ2-2; D remains ambiguous. This CDR3 spans 15 amino acids. Germline V gene sequence: CDR1 SNHLY, CDR2 FYNNEI. Trimming removed 8 bases at V and 4 bases at J, with 17 bases between. CDR3 nucleotides: TGTGCCAGCGAAACGGCCAGCGTCGGCACCGGGGAGCTGTTTTTT. Translated, it gives CASETASVGTGELFF. The entire variable domain, with the rest obtained from reference TRBV2 and TRBJ2-2, is as follows: EPEVTQTPSHQVTQMGQEVILRCVPISNHLYFYWYRQILGQKVEFLVSFYNNEISEKSEIFDDQFSVERPDGSNFTLKIRSTKLEDSAMYFCASETASVGTGELFFGEGSRLTVL.

J is TRBJ1-5 and V is TRBV6-5; D is possibly TRBD1 (6 bases). The V gene's germline CDR1 is MNHEY and CDR2 SVGAGI. V was trimmed by 6 bases and J by 5 bases, leaving 11 bases between them. The CDR3 is 13 residues long. CDR3 coding DNA: TGTGCCAGCAGACGCAAGGGGGATCAGCCCCAGCATTTT. Amino acids: CASRRKGDQPQHF.

The chain has TRBV28 and TRBJ1-2, with TRBD1 as a possible D gene (6 bases). Per the germline V gene, CDR1 is MDHEN and CDR2 is SYDVKM. V lost 6 bases to trimming and J lost 6 bases, with 14 bases between them. The CDR3 spans 13 residues. CDR3 nucleotide sequence: TGTGCCAGCAGCTCCCAGGGGTTTGATGGCTACACCTTC. Its protein is CASSSQGFDGYTF.

J is TRBJ2-5 and V is TRBV5-1; 7 bases align to TRBD2. With 7 bases clipped from V and 1 base from J, the junction kept 7 bases outside the gene matches. The CDR3 has 14 residues. Germline CDR1 reads SGHRS; CDR2 reads YFSETQ. The CDR3 spells CASRGGPSQETQYF. The CDR3 DNA is TGCGCCAGCCGCGGGGGACCTAGCCAAGAGACCCAGTACTTC. The full variable domain, rest sourced from reference TRBV5-1 and TRBJ2-5, is KAGVTQTPRYLIKTRGQQVTLSCSPISGHRSVSWYQQTPGQGLQFLFEYFSETQRNKGNFPGRFSGRQFSNSRSEMNVSTLELGDSALYLCASRGGPSQETQYFGPGTRLLVL.

The V gene is TRBV6-5, the J gene TRBJ1-3; 8 bases fit TRBD1. This CDR3 comprises 14 residues. The trim removed 5 bases at V and 3 bases at J, leaving 3 bases unmatched. Germline V CDR1 and CDR2: MNHEY, SVGAGI. DNA of the CDR3: TGTGCCAGCAGTCTGACAGGGGTTGGAAACACCATATATTTT. It codes for CASSLTGVGNTIYF.

J is TRBJ1-2 and V is TRBV28; D uncertain. V was pared by 4 bases and J by 4 bases, with 19 bases between. The germline CDR1 and CDR2 sequences are MDHEN and SYDVKM. The CDR3 runs 16 residues. CDR3 nucleotides: TGTGCCAGCAGTTCACCGCCCCTATGGCGGGTCTATGGCTACACCTTC. The encoded protein is CASSSPPLWRVYGYTF.

The chain links TRBV4-1 to TRBJ2-3; D is undetermined. V lost 0 bases and J lost 8, with 24 bases in between. The CDR3 has 18 amino acids. Germline V gene lookup returns CDR1 MGHRA and CDR2 YSYEKL. The CDR3 spells CASSQDLPPPSRLGTQYF. CDR3 DNA: TGCGCCAGCAGCCAAGATTTACCCCCCCCGAGCAGGTTAGGTACGCAGTATTTT.

This clone showed up just once. This rearrangement joins TRBV5-1 to TRBJ1-4; unclear D gene. This CDR3 contains 15 residues. Germline-derived CDR1 and CDR2 are SGHRS and YFSETQ. V was trimmed by 0 bases and J by 7 bases, leaving 13 bases between them. The CDR3 sequence: CASSLDALRGEKLFF. The DNA for the CDR3 is TGCGCCAGCAGCTTGGATGCCCTTAGAGGTGAAAAACTGTTTTTT.

For the CDR3, the DNA is TGTGCCTGGAAAGGGACAGGGGGCGAGTGGGTTTACACTGAAGCTTTCTTT. Its translation: CAWKGTGGEWVYTEAFF. This chain joins TRBV30 and TRBJ1-1, with 12 bases matching TRBD1. The CDR3 is 17 residues long. CDR1 and CDR2 (germline): GTSNPN, SVGIG (reference sequence). The trim removed 4 bases at V and 3 bases at J, leaving 12 bases unmatched.

The chain recombines TRBV19 with TRBJ2-7, with 10 bases that match TRBD1. The CDR3 sequence is 15 residues long. V dropped 6 bases and J dropped 4; count of bases not matched to a gene: 9. CDR1 LNHDA and CDR2 SQIVND come from the germline V gene (reference sequence). Here the CDR3 DNA reads TGTGCCAGTAGCAGTGGGACAGGGGTTCCATACGAGCAGTACTTC. Translation: CASSSGTGVPYEQYF. Variable domain in full (rest from reference TRBV19 and TRBJ2-7): DGGITQSPKYLFRKEGQNVTLSCEQNLNHDAMYWYRQDPGQGLRLIYYSQIVNDFQKGDIAEGYSVSREKKESFPLTVTSAQKNPTAFYLCASSSGTGVPYEQYFGPGTRLTVT.

J is TRBJ1-6 and V is TRBV6-5, with TRBD1 identical over 10 bases. Germline lookup yields CDR1 MNHEY and CDR2 SVGAGI. V lost 6 bases and J lost 9; bases outside the gene matches: 2. The length of the CDR3 is 13 residues. The DNA of the CDR3 is TGTGCCAGCAGCCGGGACAGGGGTTCACCCCTCCACTTT. It translates to CASSRDRGSPLHF.

The rearrangement uses TRBV7-9 and TRBJ2-1, with D perhaps TRBD2 (6 bases). V was trimmed by 4 bases and J by 7 bases, leaving 14 bases between them. The length of the CDR3 is 14 residues. From germline, CDR1 is SEHNR and CDR2 FQNEAQ (reference sequence). Here the CDR3 DNA reads TGTGCCAGCAGCTATTCACGGGGGAGGAATGAGCAGTTCTTC. This codes for CASSYSRGRNEQFF.

The rearrangement links TRBV5-1 to TRBJ1-2, with 8 bases that match TRBD1. The CDR3 spans 15 residues. Germline trimming cut 2 bases from V and 0 bases from J; bases unmatched to any gene: 3. Looked up from germline, CDR1 is SGHRS and CDR2 is YFSETQ. The CDR3 loop is CASSFSQGANYGYTF. CDR3 bases: TGCGCCAGCAGCTTTTCACAGGGGGCTAACTATGGCTACACCTTC. Full variable domain (remainder filled in from reference TRBV5-1 and TRBJ1-2): KAGVTQTPRYLIKTRGQQVTLSCSPISGHRSVSWYQQTPGQGLQFLFEYFSETQRNKGNFPGRFSGRQFSNSRSEMNVSTLELGDSALYLCASSFSQGANYGYTFGSGTRLTVV.

This clone was seen once. J is TRBJ2-7 and V is TRBV5-1, with a weak D call TRBD1 (5 bases). Germline V CDR1 and CDR2: SGHRS, YFSETQ. The CDR3 is 16 amino acids. Trimming pared 0 bases from V and 3 bases from J, leaving 16 bases between. CDR3 nucleotide sequence: TGCGCCAGCAGCTTGGGGCCCGGACGGACAAACTACGAGCAGTACTTC. Its protein is CASSLGPGRTNYEQYF. The whole variable domain, remainder taken from reference TRBV5-1 and TRBJ2-7, is KAGVTQTPRYLIKTRGQQVTLSCSPISGHRSVSWYQQTPGQGLQFLFEYFSETQRNKGNFPGRFSGRQFSNSRSEMNVSTLELGDSALYLCASSLGPGRTNYEQYFGPGTRLTVT.

The CDR3 here is CAWSPTRTGYGYTF. CDR3 coding DNA: TGTGCCTGGAGTCCAACCCGGACAGGCTATGGCTACACCTTC. The J gene is TRBJ1-2, the V gene TRBV30; 7 bases fit TRBD1. The CDR3 length is 14 residues. J was trimmed by 4 bases and V by 2 bases; bases with no gene match: 7. CDR1 is GTSNPN and CDR2 is SVGIG in the germline V gene (reference sequence).

The J gene is TRBJ2-7, the V gene TRBV27, with 8 bases identical to TRBD2. V shed 2 bases, J shed 7 bases, and the junction held 7 bases outside the gene matches. The CDR3 extends over 14 amino acids. CDR1 MNHEY and CDR2 SMNVEV come from the germline V gene (reference sequence). CDR3 sequence (DNA): TGTGCCAGCAGTTTAGGGGGCAGCGGGGGTGAGCAGTACTTC. Translated, it gives CASSLGGSGGEQYF.

This chain connects TRBV28 to TRBJ1-5; TRBD1 matches at 7 bases. Germline CDR1 MDHEN, CDR2 SYDVKM. The CDR3 has 15 residues. Trimming at V came to 6 bases and at J to 7 bases, leaving 12 bases not matched to a gene. Here the CDR3 DNA reads TGTGCCAGCAGATTCAGGGACAGCGCAACGCAGCCCCAGCATTTT. It codes for CASRFRDSATQPQHF.

A word on this clone: A junction boundary mismatches the germline segment, possibly from a read error. This chain connects TRBV5-1 to TRBJ2-3; 7 bases fit TRBD1. There are 16 residues in the CDR3. The germline V gene encodes CDR1 SGHRS and CDR2 YFSETQ. CDR3 residues: CASSLEVTGSTYTQYF. The CDR3 nucleotides read TGCGCCAGCAGCTTGGAGGTGACAGGGTCCACATATACGCAGTATTTT.

The chain couples TRBV19 to TRBJ2-2, with D unresolved. Germline values: CDR1 LNHDA, CDR2 SQIVND (reference sequence). The V and J ends lost 5 bases and 6 bases respectively, with 10 bases between them. This CDR3 contains 13 residues. The CDR3 bases are TGTGCCAGTAGTTCTTCTATCTCCGGGGAGCTGTTTTTT. Protein sequence: CASSSSISGELFF.

This sequence joins TRBV19 and TRBJ1-1, with 8 bases aligning to TRBD1. V trimming: 6 bases; J trimming: 5 bases; junction bases outside the gene matches: 2. The CDR3 length is 12 residues. Per germline, CDR1 LNHDA and CDR2 SQIVND (reference sequence). CDR3 DNA: TGTGCCAGTAGACAGGGGGGTACTGAAGCTTTCTTT. Protein sequence: CASRQGGTEAFF.

This clone occurred once. V is TRBV6-5 and J is TRBJ1-2; possible D gene TRBD1, 6 bases. Germline V lookup: CDR1 MNHEY, CDR2 SVGAGI. The CDR3 contains 14 residues. The V gene lost 7 bases and the J gene lost 4 bases, with 16 bases spanning the gap. This CDR3 reads CASTKGAQGYGYTF. In DNA, the CDR3 is TGTGCCAGCACCAAAGGGGCACAGGGCTATGGCTACACCTTC.

The rearrangement links TRBV7-3 to TRBJ2-1; 8 bases match TRBD1. The CDR3 runs to 14 residues. Germline V gives CDR1 SGHTA, CDR2 FQGTGA. Unmatched junction bases numbered 4, after V lost 3 bases and J lost 6 bases. The CDR3: CASSFGTGINEQFF. In DNA, the CDR3 is TGTGCCAGCAGCTTCGGGACAGGTATCAATGAGCAGTTCTTC.

The chain is built from TRBV3-1 (or the pseudogene TRBV3-2) and TRBJ1-2, with TRBD1 identical over 12 bases. V was pared by 4 bases and J by 2 bases, with 5 bases of the junction left unmatched. The CDR3 length is 16 residues. CDR1 LGHDT and CDR2 YNNKEL come from the germline V gene (reference sequence). For the CDR3, the DNA is TGTGCCAGCAGCCTCGCCGGGACAGGGGGCAACTATGGCTACACCTTC. It specifies CASSLAGTGGNYGYTF.

The gene calls are TRBV6-6 and TRBJ2-7; 10 bases map to TRBD2. V shed 8 bases, J shed 4 bases, and the junction held 11 bases outside the gene matches. CDR1 MNHNY and CDR2 SVGAGI come from the germline V gene (reference sequence). There are 15 residues in the CDR3. The CDR3 DNA reads TGTGCCAGCTCCCTCGGACTAGCGGAAATGTACGAGCAGTACTTC. It encodes CASSLGLAEMYEQYF.

As DNA, the CDR3 is TGTGCCAGCAGTTTATGGGGTGGGGCTACGGCGCTAGCCAAAAACATTCAGTACTTC. Its translation is CASSLWGGATALAKNIQYF. The chain recombines TRBV27 with TRBJ2-4; D may be TRBD1 (5 bases). Between the trimmed V and J ends, which lost 1 base and 0 bases, there was a span of 19 bases. CDR3 size: 19 residues. Per the germline V gene, CDR1 is MNHEY and CDR2 is SMNVEV (reference sequence).

V usage is TRBV28 and J usage is TRBJ2-7; TRBD2 matches at 13 bases. V was pared by 3 bases and J by 8 bases, with 13 bases of the junction left unmatched. CDR1 and CDR2 (germline): MDHEN, SYDVKM. The CDR3 loop spans 17 amino acids. This CDR3 is CASSFTTSGRSTGKQYF. The CDR3 nucleotides read TGTGCCAGCAGTTTCACGACTAGCGGGAGGTCCACGGGTAAGCAGTACTTC.

The chain employs TRBV5-1 and TRBJ2-6; the D gene is possibly TRBD1 (5 bases). V shed 2 bases and J shed 1 base, with 10 bases lying between them. Germline CDR1 SGHRS, CDR2 YFSETQ. The length of the CDR3 is 16 residues. The CDR3 loop reads CASSFASGSGANVLTF. DNA for the CDR3: TGCGCCAGCAGCTTTGCCTCAGGGTCTGGGGCCAACGTCCTGACTTTC.